Listed below are T cell receptor beta chains from one sample, sequenced in a study of shared clonotypes between healthy human individuals. TCRdb keeps only in-frame clones here, not all; method: immunoSEQ multiplex PCR. Of approximately 2,000,000 clones listed, around 93% are singletons. Material for sequencing was naive CD4+ T cells from PBMCs. These receptors all come from a man aged 18 to 29 in good health. Some clones in this sample may be carry-over from other donors' samples. CDR3s leave out the opening cysteine and the closing phenylalanine or tryptophan. The D gene is left open where the match is weak.

>TRBV6-5|NA
ASSYSAGTYEQY
>TRBV5-1|NA
ASSSRGGTALRGNTIY
>TRBV18|NA
ASSPGLPTGELF
>TRBV29-1|NA
SVGVGGDAPGPTYTEAF
>TRBV28|NA
ASSSGGARGTYEQY
>TRBV19|NA
ASSIAAGWSSYEQY
>TRBV27|NA
ASSLWASGLETQY
>TRBV7-9|NA
ASRPATGMNPEAF
>TRBV5-4|NA
ASSFPQRTEAF
>TRBV7-9|NA
ASSDSNYGYT
>TRBV2|NA
ASSESGTQY
>TRBV5-1|NA
ASSGDRNTEAF
>TRBV4-2|TRBD1
ASSQGTTGMGLGIIQPQH
>TRBV28|NA
ASSDPGRRAF
>TRBV9|TRBD1
ASSARDRDVTTEAF
>TRBV5-1|TRBD2
ASSLVVAGNNEQF
>TRBV6-6|NA
ASTVPGEKLF
>TRBV19|NA
ASRRSTGFSYEQY
>TRBV6-5|NA
ASSYKSNLDTYEQY
>TRBV7-9|NA
ASSSPRLMESSYEQY
>TRBV28|TRBD1
ASRTGGTNEKLF
>TRBV6-1|NA
ASILTHNEQF
>TRBV19|NA
ASSIGTGNTIY
>TRBV11-3|TRBD1
ASSLDGTGGLNEQF
>TRBV6-1|TRBD1
ASRTNWQGAYEQF
>TRBV5-4|NA
ASSLPQGSTEAF
>TRBV29-1|TRBD2
SVVGGSGGSTYTDTQY
>TRBV6-5|NA
ASRPSGNSNQPQH
>TRBV18|NA
ASSPDSGSNQPQH
>TRBV27|NA
ASRGFANTGELF
>TRBV6-5|NA
ASRFDRYRGTEAF
>TRBV11-2|NA
ASSSIGTGEGSPLH
>TRBV28|NA
ASSLEDHLFGGYT
>TRBV7-9|NA
ASSLATVNTEAF
>TRBV9|TRBD2
ASSLTGGLAGTLSGANVLT
>TRBV4-2|NA
ASSLSVSSYEQY
>TRBV5-3|NA
ARSFIENQPQH
>TRBV9|TRBD1
ASGPGQGAITEAF
>TRBV29-1|TRBD1
ITRDRVDYGYT
>TRBV19|NA
ASSIDRPFYGYT
>TRBV27|TRBD1
ASSRRTGGGSYEQY
>TRBV7-9|TRBD1
ASSPRDRGRNEQY
>TRBV6-1|TRBD1
ASSLDRAMNTEAF
>TRBV28|TRBD2
ASSPPSGLAYEQY
>TRBV10-2|TRBD2
ASGASGIRSSDTQY
>TRBV6-6|NA
ASSYSTAENTGELF
>TRBV30|NA
AWSVGGIGREKLF